The text below deals with one TCR beta chain. Its target is not known. This sample was included in a study of shared clonotypes between healthy human individuals. Study-level information: The people who gave samples were a couple of women and three men aged 18 to 49. Notes on the study in general: Memory subsets generally showed smaller estimated richness than naive subsets did. When compared with the clonotypes that were shared by all four sorted-subset donors, the non-shared clonotypes turned out to have lower generation probabilities.

Profiling relied on immunoSEQ multiplex PCR, and the TCRdb table lists in-frame clones only, not all of them. The profile shows some 1,400,000 clones, about 96% of them singletons. V was clipped by 5 bases and J by 3 bases; unmatched bases: 10. The CDR3 is 15 amino acids. Germline lookup yields CDR1 SGHRS and CDR2 YFSETQ. This chain links TRBV5-1 with TRBJ2-7, with 8 bases matching TRBD2. This receptor was identified in a man aged 25 to 45 in good health. The source material was naive CD4+ T cells sorted from blood. Indicated subset: CD45RA+ positively selected. The CDR3 DNA sequence: TGCGCCAGCAGGATAGGGAGCGGGAGAAGCTACGAGCAGTACTTC. Translated: CASRIGSGRSYEQYF.